The present T cell receptor beta chain was sequenced within a study of identical twins. Germline CDR1 is LGHNA and CDR2 is YSLEER. V gave up 0 bases and J gave up 3 bases, with 12 bases separating them. The CDR3 has 16 residues. General observations from the study: Out-of-frame sharing of TCR alpha in monozygotic twins was underestimated by models.

Everyone who donated was a healthy Caucasian. This clonotype has just a few counts. Its antigen is still unknown. TCRdb recomputed calls from the 5' RACE reads with MiXCR, one row per CDR3 protein. The sample includes 600,000 to 700,000 distinct CDR3 sequences, around 20% seen only once; the top ten take roughly 4.3%. This same sample was also taken into another study, of T cells expressing NK-cell markers.

The clonotype comes from a woman under 30 in good health. The chain uses TRBV4-3 and TRBJ2-4; tentative D call: TRBD2 (5 bases). Sequencing was done on a sample of PBMCs. CDR3 residues: CASSQDGWEFKNIQYF. In DNA form, the CDR3 reads TGCGCCAGCAGCCAAGATGGTTGGGAGTTCAAAAACATTCAGTACTTC.